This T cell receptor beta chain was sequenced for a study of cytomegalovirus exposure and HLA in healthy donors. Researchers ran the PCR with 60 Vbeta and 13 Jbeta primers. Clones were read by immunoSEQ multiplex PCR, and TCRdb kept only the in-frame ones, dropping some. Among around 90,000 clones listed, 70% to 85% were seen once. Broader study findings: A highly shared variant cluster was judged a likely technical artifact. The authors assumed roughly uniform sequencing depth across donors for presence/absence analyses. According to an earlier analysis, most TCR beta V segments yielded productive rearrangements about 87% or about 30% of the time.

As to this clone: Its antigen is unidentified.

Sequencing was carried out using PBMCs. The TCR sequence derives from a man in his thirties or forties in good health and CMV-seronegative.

In DNA, the CDR3 is TGTGCCAGCAGGGTGACAGAGAACACTGAAGCTTTCTTT. Translation: CASRVTENTEAFF. The genes are TRBV7-6 and TRBJ1-1; D is possibly TRBD1 (5 bases). CDR1 SGHVS and CDR2 FNYEAQ come from the germline V gene. V was cut by 6 bases and J by 1 base, with 9 bases left in between. This CDR3 is built from 13 residues.